This is a list of T cell receptor beta chains from one sample in a study of T cell changes during pregnancy in multiple sclerosis. Profiled with immunoSEQ multiplex PCR; TCRdb holds only in-frame clones, not every one. There are approximately 46,000 clones in the sample; around 89% occur only once, and under 9.5% lies in the top ten. The sequenced sample was CD8+ T cells from peripheral blood mononuclear cells, obtained in the second trimester of pregnancy. Source of these receptors: a female donor with multiple sclerosis, enrolled in a pregnancy study. Each CDR3 is given with its conserved first and last residue. The order of the fields is V gene, D gene, clone size, J gene, CDR3 protein, CDR3 DNA. A D gene is named only where the DNA matches it firmly. Expanded clones get a size class; other rows say once, few or many, or leave the size out.

>TRBV6-5|.|.|TRBJ2-6
CASRGGSGANVLTF
TGTGCCAGCAGGGGGGGCTCTGGGGCCAACGTCCTGACTTTC
>TRBV2|TRBD1|.|TRBJ2-4
CASSRVTGGPAKNIQYF
TGTGCCAGCAGTCGAGTGACAGGGGGGCCTGCCAAAAACATTCAGTACTTC
>TRBV2|.|.|TRBJ2-7
CASSEALVPGEQYF
TGTGCCAGCAGTGAAGCGCTCGTCCCCGGCGAGCAGTACTTC
>TRBV29-1|.|.|TRBJ2-1
CSVEAGGVTYNEQFF
TGCAGCGTTGAAGCTGGCGGGGTCACCTACAATGAGCAGTTCTTC
>TRBV27|.|.|TRBJ2-3
CASRRPWDSADTQYF
TGTGCCAGCAGGCGACCTTGGGATAGCGCAGATACGCAGTATTTT
>TRBV6-5|TRBD1|.|TRBJ1-4
CASSSLGTGANEKLFF
TGTGCCAGCAGTTCCCTCGGGACAGGGGCAAATGAAAAACTGTTTTTT
>TRBV19|.|.|TRBJ1-2
CASIHLGGNDDGYTF
TGTGCCAGTATCCATCTAGGGGGAAACGATGATGGCTACACCTTC
>TRBV4-1|.|.|TRBJ1-1
CASSRLGDTEAFF
TGCGCCAGCAGCCGCCTAGGGGACACTGAAGCTTTCTTT
>TRBV6-6|.|.|TRBJ2-2
CASVTGRELFF
TGTGCCAGCGTTACAGGGCGGGAGCTGTTTTTT
>TRBV25-1|.|few|TRBJ1-6
CASSGFGVRGTLHF
TGTGCCAGCAGTGGTTTTGGGGTGCGGGGGACCCTCCACTTT
>TRBV29-1|.|once|TRBJ1-2
CSVGGEAGRDYGYTF
TGCAGCGTGGGGGGGGAGGCCGGACGGGACTATGGCTACACCTTC
>TRBV27|TRBD1|.|TRBJ1-1
CASTTGQGRPEAFF
TGTGCCAGCACTACCGGACAGGGAAGGCCTGAAGCTTTCTTT
>TRBV6-4|TRBD2|.|TRBJ2-3
CASSGTSGGTDTQYF
TGTGCCAGCAGTGGGACTAGCGGGGGCACAGATACGCAGTATTTT
>TRBV18|TRBD1|.|TRBJ2-7
CASSHTGGADEQYF
TGTGCCAGCTCTCATACAGGGGGCGCGGATGAGCAGTACTTC
>TRBV6-6|.|.|TRBJ1-1
CASSYSSGPNTEAFF
TGTGCCAGCAGTTACTCGAGCGGGCCGAACACTGAAGCTTTCTTT
>TRBV9|.|.|TRBJ2-4
CASSAGGDIQYF
TGTGCCAGCAGCGCAGGAGGGGACATTCAGTACTTC